This TCR beta chain was identified during a study of CD8 T cells in Susac syndrome. General study results and limits: As the study acknowledged, the number of individuals who were part of its TCR sequencing and HLA analysis was relatively small.

Trimming left V 8 bases short and J 1 base short, with 18 bases between. CDR1 is SGHVS, CDR2 FQNEAQ, per germline. The CDR3 sequence is 16 residues long. About this clonotype itself: Its antigen is undetermined.

An input of roughly 0.5 to 1 ug of RNA was subjected to reverse transcription using random hexamers. The TCR beta CDR3 was amplified by immunoSEQ multiplex PCR across 54 Vbeta, 13 Jbeta. From the immunoSEQ multiplex PCR reads, TCRdb called clonotypes with MiXCR, one entry per CDR3 protein. The top ten clones hold roughly 0.5% of a sample with around 140,000 distinct CDR3 sequences, approximately 79% of them seen once. This clonotype originated in a human donor with multiple sclerosis. This chain joins TRBV7-8 and TRBJ1-5; D unresolved. The material sequenced was CD8+ T cells from PBMCs. The CDR3 loop is CASGTPGQASNQPQHF. The CDR3 DNA reads as TGTGCCAGCGGTACCCCCGGGCAGGCCAGCAATCAGCCCCAGCATTTT.